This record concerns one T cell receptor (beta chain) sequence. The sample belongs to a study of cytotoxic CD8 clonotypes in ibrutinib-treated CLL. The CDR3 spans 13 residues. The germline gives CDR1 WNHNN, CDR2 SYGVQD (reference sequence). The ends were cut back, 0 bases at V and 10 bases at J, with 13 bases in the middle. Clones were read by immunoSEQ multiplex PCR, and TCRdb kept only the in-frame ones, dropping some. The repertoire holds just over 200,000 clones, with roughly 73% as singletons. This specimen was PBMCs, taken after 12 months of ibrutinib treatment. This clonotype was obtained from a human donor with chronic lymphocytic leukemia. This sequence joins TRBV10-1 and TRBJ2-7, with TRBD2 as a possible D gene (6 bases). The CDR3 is CASSESLGGGQYF. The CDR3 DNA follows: TGCGCCAGCAGTGAGTCGCTGGGGGGAGGCCAGTACTTC.